This T cell receptor (beta chain) was observed in a study of cytomegalovirus exposure and HLA in healthy donors (dated by TCRdb to about 2017). Regarding the complete study: In an earlier analysis of 587 of the donors, 276 Gb of sequence data and about 110 million unique TCR beta sequences from roughly 200 million T cells were reported. An early release covering some 640 HLA-typed donors comprised about 300 gigabases of sequencing data and tens of millions of unique TCR sequences. Of the roughly 400 genotyped donors, 65% to 90% were placed in the genetic ancestry cluster associated with self-reported Caucasian donors. The aim of the study was to test whether cataloging public T cell receptors could identify signatures of past pathogen exposure. The T cell repertoires of several hundred subjects were profiled by immunosequencing and related to cytomegalovirus serostatus. In addition to the first cohort of several hundred subjects, a separate validation cohort of about 120 different subjects was used. To predict cytomegalovirus infection status, the study combined high-throughput TCR immunosequencing, statistical association of individual TCRs with disease status, and machine learning. A later analysis re-examined previously published TCR beta repertoires from about 700 donors and added high-resolution HLA genotyping to investigate patterns of TCR occurrence. Rather than using new phenotypic data, the later analysis identified candidate immune exposures from TCR beta sequences and from how often those sequences occurred across donors. An earlier analysis of approximately 640 of the donors applied high-throughput TCR beta sequencing to assess whether each TCR beta V gene segment acted as functional or pseudogenic. Alongside the repertoire data, information on donor age, sex, ethnicity and CMV serostatus was compiled. Genome-wide SNP genotypes for about 55% of the roughly 670 donors were used in a later genetic analysis, which treated that subset as a discovery cohort. Every discovery cohort repertoire had been produced on one sequencing platform. Both class I and class II loci were covered by HLA typing, at four-digit resolution. The number of donors typed differed by locus, with roughly 620-640 for A, B, C, DRB1 and DQB1, roughly 520 for DQA1, 606 for DPA1, and some 470 for DPB1. Several DR-DQ haplotypes were handled as single units for association and clustering because linkage in the cohort was strong. Among a few hundred genotyped donors of the cohort, an average of around 240,000 unique TCR beta nucleotide sequences were sequenced per donor, roughly 18% of them non-productive. What the authors observed across the whole study: Because counts were too low, about 18 rarely observed V segments, including chromosome 9 orphons, were left out of the earlier analysis of 500 to 650 of the donors. A later analysis reported that several top co-occurrence clusters appeared linked to parvovirus B19, influenza, CMV and Epstein-Barr virus. Some IMGT-functional V segments, including TRBV6-2 and TRBV6-3, could not be distinguished by the 87-base-pair reads and were therefore excluded. The authors suggested that the approach could potentially be extended to other disease states and immunological phenotypes. Because some donors lacked HLA typing at each locus, the association tests relied only on the typed subset. In a later genetic analysis, fewer N-insertions in productive TCRs were reported among donors in an Asian-associated ancestry cluster than the approximately 670-donor mean. Most TCR sequences were seen in very few donors, while some public TCRs were found in many individuals. The sequencing pipeline was judged likely to have produced a cluster of highly shared sequence variants as a technical artifact. The presence/absence analyses assumed that sequencing depth was roughly uniform across donors, and that assumption may not be true. The cohort was sequenced for TCR beta chains only, and without alpha or paired-chain data the features that could be detected were limited. A further reported finding was that TCR beta sequences accurately predicted the HLA-A and HLA-B alleles for most subjects in the first cohort. In a later genetic analysis, a missense DCLRE1C variant was associated with V-gene and J-gene trimming of TCR beta chains, and the association was replicated in an independent cohort. Linkage disequilibrium might explain the correlated functional status among segregating V segments, but an unknown experimental factor could not be ruled out. A later analysis found that most CMV-associated TCR beta chains appeared HLA-restricted, with HLA associations seemingly driven largely by CMV exposure. When HLA alleles, especially DR and DQ, strongly co-occurred, TCR associations were difficult to assign to individual alleles. Immune exposure information for the cohort was limited to CMV serostatus. The classifier was reported to diagnose cytomegalovirus status with high specificity and sensitivity in both the original and validation cohorts. In a later analysis, some 18,000 TCR beta sequences were associated with specific HLA alleles at a false discovery rate of 0.05. A later analysis found that TCR association rates varied across HLA loci, with DRB1 alleles showing the most associated TCRs and HLA-C alleles the fewest. In the study, 150 to 200 TCR beta chains were listed as associated with cytomegalovirus. A few of the identified cytomegalovirus-associated TCR beta chains were confirmed in vitro to be specific for cytomegalovirus antigens. In an earlier analysis of around 600 of the donors, most TCR beta V segments appeared in productive rearrangements about 87% or about 30% of the time, broadly matching IMGT annotations. A later analysis found that HLA-associated TCR beta chains were more clonally expanded and had lower generation probabilities than equally common non-associated chains.

The cohort was made up of about 670 healthy bone marrow donors. All cohort members were sampled while nominally healthy, although unrecorded immune exposures were likely present. The donor tested CMV seropositive, placing the donor among the 289 seropositive members of the cohort. A peripheral blood sample was collected from each donor, and TCR beta sequencing was performed on peripheral blood mononuclear cells. Genomic DNA extraction from the blood cell samples was performed with the Qiagen DNeasy Blood Extraction Kit. Points on this clone: The specificity of this receptor is unknown. The sample holds no much larger clone one base away, and base qualities are not on file.

The protocol used for the library was the immunoSEQ multiplex PCR assay. A mixture of 60 forward primers for TCR Vbeta segments and 13 reverse primers for TCR Jbeta segments was used in the multiplex PCR. Amplification of the CDR3 region of rearranged TCR beta genes was performed with a multiplex PCR assay on genomic DNA. The Illumina HiSeq System was used to sequence the amplified TCR beta libraries as 87-base-pair reads. In the authors' own workflow: Across the roughly 670 repertoires, a later analysis counted tens of millions of unique TCR beta chains, 9.5 million to 12 million of which were shared by at least two donors. To remove PCR and sequencing errors, raw reads were error-corrected and collapsed into unique sequences using a nearest-neighbor algorithm that merged closely related sequences. CDR3 sequences were aligned to IMGT reference sequences to assign V, D and J gene segments. For a sequence to be retained, a match of at least six nucleotides to both a V gene segment and a J gene segment was required. A rearrangement was called productive if the CDR3 had no stop codons and remained in frame with V and J, and every other rearrangement was called non-productive. CDR3 was defined by IMGT convention, running from the second conserved V-encoded cysteine to the conserved J-encoded phenylalanine. The earlier analysis of about 590 of the donors excluded sequences that lacked an unambiguous match to a single V gene segment. In an earlier analysis of 587 of the donors, V segments were called functional above 56.7% productive rearrangements and were called segregating when the between-donor standard deviation exceeded 5%. A statistical classification framework was built to diagnose cytomegalovirus status from the catalog of TCR beta chain sequences. In a later analysis, V and J genes were assigned by comparing TCR nucleotide sequences against IMGT/GENE-DB human TR gene sequences. The TCRdist pipeline was used in a later analysis to assign CDR3 sequences and most-parsimonious VDJ recombination scenarios. In a later analysis, each TCR beta chain was defined by its CDR3 amino acid sequence together with its V-gene family, and reads without a unique V-gene family were excluded. In a later analysis, nearly 600 highly shared, low-generation-probability nucleotide sequences were removed to address suspected cross-contamination and a sequencing artifact. In a later analysis, a clonal expansion index for each public chain was calculated from normalized within-repertoire ranks of inferred template counts. In a later analysis, generation probabilities were computed with a VDJ recombination model fitted to out-of-frame rearrangements, and the resulting probabilities were checked against IGoR. Hypergeometric tests were used in a later analysis to score TCR-TCR, TCR-HLA and TCR-CMV co-occurrence, with a repertoire-size bias correction applied to the TCR pairs. False discovery rates were estimated in a later analysis by permuting HLA or CMV assignments 20 times. In a later analysis, co-occurring TCRs were grouped using DBSCAN, with TCRdist sequence similarity added in when clustering inside HLA-allele-positive subsets. For co-occurrence clustering, repertoires with fewer than 30,000 or more than 120,000 public chains were excluded, along with five repertoires with anomalous nucleotide sharing. TCRdb holds this immuneACCESS table with in-frame rearrangements only. Some clones are missing; in checked studies, unresolved V genes explain under half, and the rest has no known cause. That table gives V, J and clone size, and the DNA gave D and trimming. The sample table holds 120,000 or so clones, of which around 74% were seen once. The top ten constitute around 28% of the sample.

Clipping removes 9 bases from V and 6 bases from J, with 3 as the unmatched junction base count. Via the germline V gene, CDR1 is ENHRY and CDR2 SYGVKD. The CDR3 covers 13 residues, taking in both the cysteine and the phenylalanine. CDR3 DNA is the only sequence kept; it has 39 bases, read in frame from the first base. This receptor chain uses TRBV10-3 and TRBJ2-1; 12 bases in between match TRBD2. Input material: PBMCs. The TCR originated in a man between 60 and 75 years old in good health and CMV-seropositive. This receptor carries the CDR3 CAIAGLAGNEQFF. At the DNA level, the sequence is TGTGCCATTGCGGGACTAGCGGGCAATGAGCAGTTCTTC.